This T cell receptor beta chain was retrieved from a study of CD8+CD57+ T cells in acquired aplastic anemia. Turning to the study itself: Around 3.2 ug was the average amount of DNA from sorted CD4+ and CD8+ cells.

The sample holds a few counts of this clonotype. Trimming removed 5 bases from V and 4 bases from J; junction bases left unmatched: 4. The CDR3 covers 13 residues. CDR1 and CDR2 from the germline V gene are SGHTA and FQGNSA. Those patients picked for sequencing had displayed CD8+CD57+ cell expansion on flow cytometry. Genomic DNA, serving as template, underwent TCR beta VDJ and CDR3 profiling. TCRdb reprocessed the reads with MiXCR, giving one entry per CDR3 protein. Of 180,000 or so distinct CDR3 sequences listed, roughly 48% are singletons. The sample taken for sequencing was sorted CD4+, CD8+, or CD8+CD57+ T cells (not recorded which) from PBMCs. V gene TRBV7-2 combines with J gene TRBJ1-2; 7 bases map to TRBD1. This sequence originates from a human donor with aplastic anemia. The CDR3 protein is CASSRTGLYGYTF. The DNA of the CDR3 is TGTGCCAGCAGCCGGACAGGTCTCTATGGCTACACCTTC. Looking up the rest from reference TRBV7-2 and TRBJ1-2 gives the full variable domain: GAGVSQSPSNKVTEKGKDVELRCDPISGHTALYWYRQSLGQGLEFLIYFQGNSAPDKSGLPSDRFSAERTGGSVSTLTIQRTQQEDSAVYLCASSRTGLYGYTFGSGTRLTVV.